The entry below gives a single T cell receptor beta chain sequence along with its context. The specificity of this receptor is unknown. The sample holds no much larger clone one base away, and base qualities are not on file. Using immunoSEQ, frozen genomic DNA was subjected to high-throughput TCRbeta CDR3 sequencing, a process that included PCR amplification, mapping, bias correction and internal controls. In the paper's pipeline: Productive rearrangements were retained, and unique TCRbeta sequences were defined by the CDR3 nucleotide sequence together with the V and J gene. For a sequence to be called donor-reactive, it needed a frequency of at least 0.01% and at least 5-fold expansion in CFSE-low cells compared with unstimulated pre-transplant cells. To ensure at least 90% detection power, minimum frequency thresholds were set for each subject based on that subject's lowest-template unstimulated sample. Jensen-Shannon divergence between the top 1000 TCRbeta sequences after and before transplant was used to measure repertoire turnover. Two-sided Fisher's exact tests were used to test for changes in how often donor-reactive sequences were detected. What TCRdb holds here is the immuneACCESS table cut down to in-frame rearrangements. Part of the clones is not present; checked against another copy, under half of the missing clones reflect an unresolved V gene, and the others are unexplained. The D gene and trimming were derived from the DNA, and the V and J assignments and clone size from that table. The sample table holds nearly 25,000 clones, of which roughly 69% were seen once. Roughly 3.1% of the sample lies in the top ten.

V is cut by 5 bases and J by 3 bases, and the space between the germline ends is 13 bases. Inclusive of the bounding cysteine and phenylalanine, the CDR3 is 14 residues long. The read is trimmed to its CDR3 DNA, 42 bases read in frame from base 1. CDR1 and CDR2 (LNHDA, SQIVND) derive from the germline V gene (reference sequence). The sample originates from a study of T cell clones after liver transplantation (dated 2019 in TCRdb). Context from the whole study: Samples were obtained from ITN030ST, a randomized trial in which withdrawal of immunosuppression was attempted within 2 years of liver transplantation. To count as tolerant, a recipient had to stay completely off immunosuppression for at least one year without liver enzymes climbing beyond twice the upper limit of normal. The subjects received no induction therapy and were kept on standard immunosuppression until randomization at 12-24 months post-transplant. Blood samples were collected pre-transplant, then pre-randomization ahead of withdrawal, and finally post-randomization once withdrawal had either been completed or failed. Donor-reactive T cell clones were identified by TCRbeta sequencing after a pre-transplant mixed lymphocyte reaction and then tracked in post-transplant blood. As an antigen-independent comparator for the donor-reactive sequences, third party-reactive TCRbeta sequences from pre-transplant MLRs were identified as well. Of the 8 liver transplant recipients making up the studied cohort, 3 were classified as tolerant and 5 as non-tolerant. Of the eight recipients, three were HCV-positive, while the remaining recipients had been transplanted for non-autoimmune, non-viral indications. What the work shows at the level of the full study, not this receptor alone: Conclusions were preliminary, limited by small, heterogeneous patient numbers and non-standardized post-transplant time points. After accounting for repertoire turnover, donor-reactive detection was significantly reduced in 7 of 8 subjects for CD4 and 8 of 8 for CD8. A greater decline was seen for donor-reactive sequences than for third party-reactive sequences, suggesting partial antigen-specific deletion unrelated to withdrawal success. Circulating donor-reactive CD4 TCRbeta sequences fell significantly post-transplant in most of the 8 subjects, irrespective of tolerance or HCV status. Low numbers of available donor cells limited the measurable donor-reactive repertoire in two subjects. Since no allograft tissue specimens were available, donor-reactive T cells may have migrated into the graft instead of being deleted.

Reading the label with the study, this specimen's time point is: pre-transplant. Thawed unstimulated PBMCs were stained for CD3, CD4 and CD8 and FACS-sorted into CD3+CD4+ and CD3+CD8+ populations. All 8 studied subjects were randomized to immunosuppression withdrawal. The Qiagen DNeasy Blood and Tissue Kit was used for genomic DNA isolation. Recombination joined TRBV19 with TRBJ1-2, with TRBD1 tentatively as D gene (6 bases match). Source: CD4+ T cells from blood, taken before liver transplant. The TCR comes from a human donor who received a liver transplant. The CDR3 has the sequence CASSSSDRYYGYTF. At the DNA level, the sequence is TGTGCCAGTAGTTCATCGGACAGATACTATGGCTACACCTTC.